The 12 T cell receptor beta chains presented below share a single source sample, sequenced in a study of beta chain features in type 1 diabetes. The study, taken as a whole, reports: Type 1 diabetes patients had TCRB CDR3s that were shorter (moderately but significantly so) in all four CD4+ subsets.

Sequencing targeted expressed TCRB transcripts, as all isolated RNA had been reverse transcribed. Libraries were prepared by immunoSEQ multiplex PCR; TCRdb keeps only in-frame clonotypes and omits some of them. Here the sample spans fewer than 110,000 clones, under 30% being singletons. For these TCRs, the target antigens are not known. The specimen sequenced was central memory CD4+ T cells from blood. The receptor set was obtained from a young woman with type 1 diabetes.

The chain is built from TRBV30 and TRBJ1-4; the D gene is possibly TRBD1 (6 bases). Germline V gene lookup returns CDR1 GTSNPN and CDR2 SVGIG (reference sequence). The CDR3 is made up of 12 amino acids. This CDR3 reads CAWGRDTWELFF. The CDR3 DNA reads as TGTGCGTGGGGCCGGGACACCTGGGAACTGTTTTTT.

The rearrangement links TRBV19 to TRBJ1-1, with D possibly being TRBD1 (6 bases). CDR3 length: 13 amino acids. The V end lost 5 bases, the J end lost 5 bases, and 12 bases lay between the germline ends. Germline V lookup: CDR1 LNHDA, CDR2 SQIVND (reference sequence). In DNA form, the CDR3 reads TGTGCCAGTAGTCTGAGCAGGGGAACTGAAGCTTTCTTT. This codes for CASSLSRGTEAFF.

V and J are TRBV5-1 and TRBJ2-2; TRBD2 matches at 12 bases. The germline CDR1 and CDR2 sequences are SGHRS and YFSETQ. This CDR3 comprises 21 residues. After removal of 0 bases from V and 5 bases from J, the junction contained 17 bases not matched to a gene. The CDR3 protein is CASSLAGRPTSGRVFTGELFF. CDR3 coding DNA: TGCGCCAGCAGCTTGGCCGGAAGGCCGACTAGCGGGAGAGTCTTTACCGGGGAGCTGTTTTTT.

The chain has TRBV6-1 and TRBJ1-5, with unresolved D. The V gene's germline CDR1 is MNHNS and CDR2 SASEGT. The V end was cut by 7 bases, the J end by 3 bases, with 10 bases between. CDR3 length: 13 residues. The CDR3, as DNA: TGTGCCAGCAAACAGTTATTCAATCAGCCCCAGCATTTT. This sequence encodes CASKQLFNQPQHF.

CDR3 nucleotide sequence: TGTGCCAGCTCACCAGCGGCAGGGCCCCTTTACGAGCAGTACTTC. It codes for CASSPAAGPLYEQYF. The rearrangement joins TRBV18 to TRBJ2-7; D is possibly TRBD1 (5 bases). Germline CDR1 is KGHSH and CDR2 is LQKENI. The CDR3 sequence is 15 residues long. V was clipped by 2 bases and J by 4 bases, with 15 bases between them.

This clone was observed a handful of times. The chain employs TRBV7-2 and TRBJ2-5, with D perhaps TRBD2 (6 bases). The V and J ends lost 10 bases and 2 bases respectively, with 14 bases between them. The CDR3 sequence is 13 residues long. Germline V gene lookup returns CDR1 SGHTA and CDR2 FQGNSA. The chain's CDR3 is CATSTSPQETQYF. In nucleotides, the CDR3 is TGTGCCACCTCGACTAGTCCACAAGAGACCCAGTACTTC.

This clone was seen only a few times. CDR3 region: CASSFIDTQYF. CDR3 nucleotide sequence: TGTGCCAGCAGCTTCATAGATACGCAGTATTTT. The chain joins TRBV11-2 to TRBJ2-3; D call uncertain. CDR1 SGHAT and CDR2 FQNNGV come from the germline V gene. The CDR3 runs 11 residues. V dropped 3 bases and J dropped 5 bases, with 3 bases sitting between them.

The V call is TRBV7-2, the J call TRBJ2-1; D may be TRBD1 (5 bases). This CDR3 is 12 amino acids long. V was pared by 5 bases and J by 8 bases, with 10 bases between. CDR1 and CDR2 (germline): SGHTA, FQGNSA. The CDR3 region is CASSQDTHEQFF. CDR3 DNA: TGTGCCAGCAGCCAGGACACCCATGAGCAGTTCTTC. Based on the CDR3 plus reference TRBV7-2 and TRBJ2-1, the full variable domain is GAGVSQSPSNKVTEKGKDVELRCDPISGHTALYWYRQSLGQGLEFLIYFQGNSAPDKSGLPSDRFSAERTGGSVSTLTIQRTQQEDSAVYLCASSQDTHEQFFGPGTRLTVL.

The table lists this clone with a few counts. The genes are TRBV27 and TRBJ2-3, with 8 nucleotides matching TRBD2. Germline V gene lookup returns CDR1 MNHEY and CDR2 SMNVEV (reference sequence). Trimming took 1 base from V and 5 from J; bases not matched to a gene: 8. The CDR3 sequence is 16 residues long. The CDR3 reads CASSLYRAGGGDTQYF. The CDR3 DNA reads TGTGCCAGCAGTTTATATCGCGCGGGAGGCGGAGATACGCAGTATTTT.

The chain carries TRBV5-4 and TRBJ1-1, with D possibly being TRBD1 (6 bases). This CDR3 is built from 14 residues. The germline V gene encodes CDR1 SGHNT and CDR2 YYREEE (reference sequence). V shed 5 bases and J shed 1 base, with 12 bases lying between them. DNA for the CDR3: TGTGCCAGCAGATTCGACAGGACGAACACTGAAGCTTTCTTT. Translated: CASRFDRTNTEAFF.

The chain combines TRBV5-4 with TRBJ1-2, with 8 bases aligning to TRBD1. The CDR3 runs 15 residues. CDR1 is SGHNT and CDR2 is YYREEE in the germline V gene (reference sequence). Germline trimming cut 5 bases from V and 2 bases from J; bases unmatched to any gene: 8. The CDR3 sequence: CASRASGGSNYGYTF. CDR3 sequence (DNA): TGTGCCAGCAGGGCCTCAGGGGGCTCAAACTATGGCTACACCTTC. Full variable domain (outside the CDR3, taken from reference TRBV5-4 and TRBJ1-2): ETGVTQSPTHLIKTRGQQVTLRCSSQSGHNTVSWYQQALGQGPQFIFQYYREEENGRGNFPPRFSGLQFPNYSSELNVNALELDDSALYLCASRASGGSNYGYTFGSGTRLTVV.

This clone showed up just a few times. This chain joins TRBV19 and TRBJ2-7; TRBD1 agrees at 9 bases. The germline V gene encodes CDR1 LNHDA and CDR2 SQIVND (reference sequence). J gave up 0 bases and V 8 bases, and 5 bases lay outside the gene matches. The CDR3 extends over 14 amino acids. The CDR3 nucleotides read TGTGCCAGTCGTAAGACAGGGGGCTCCTACGAGCAGTACTTC. Translation: CASRKTGGSYEQYF.